The next 20 T cell receptor beta chains were all read from a single sample in a study of T-cell reconstitution after alpha-beta-depleted transplantation in children (TCRdb year 2016). Receptor libraries were prepared by PCR. TCRdb shows the sequencer as Illumina HiSeq 2500. Molecular barcoding was employed in the preparation of TCR libraries, with unique molecular identifiers being used to normalize TCRbeta repertoire quantification. The public reads were reprocessed in TCRdb via fastp at Q25 and MiXCR, keeping in-frame beta chains. Rows with one shared CDR3 protein collapse into an entry with the most common genes and DNA. A total of fewer than 1 million distinct CDR3 sequences appear in this sample, around 15% of them only once. Of the sample, 5% is held by the ten largest clones. The treatment or condition label for this specimen denotes: allogeneic hematopoietic cell transplantation with graft depleted of TCRalphabeta T cells and CD19 B cells.

The sequences come from PBMCs, mostly from graft donor cells, collected 360 days after TCRalphabeta/CD19-depleted stem cell transplant. These receptors were taken from a male patient between 10 and 17 years old who had a stem cell transplant for acute lymphoblastic leukemia, so the T cells may come from the graft donor.

The table lists this clonotype with many counts. The gene calls are TRBV5-1 and TRBJ1-1; tentative D call: TRBD1 (6 bases). The CDR3 runs 15 residues. Germline V gene lookup returns CDR1 SGHRS and CDR2 YFSETQ. Trimming removed 4 bases from V and 0 bases from J, with 13 bases in between. CDR3 residues: CASSPTGLMNTEAFF. The CDR3 DNA follows: TGCGCCAGCAGCCCGACAGGCCTTATGAACACTGAAGCTTTCTTT.

The rearrangement uses TRBV11-1 and TRBJ2-1; no definite D call. V was trimmed by 2 bases and J by 8 bases, leaving 13 bases between them. Germline V gene data show CDR1 as SGHAT and CDR2 as FQDESV (reference sequence). The CDR3 runs 14 residues. The CDR3 DNA sequence: TGTGCCAGCAGCTTAAGACCAAACGTGCATGAGCAGTTCTTC. This gives the protein CASSLRPNVHEQFF.

This chain links TRBV4-1 with TRBJ2-7; 9 bases match TRBD1. The CDR3 spans 15 residues. J gave up 2 bases and V 4 bases, and 6 bases lay outside the gene matches. The V gene's germline CDR1 is MGHRA and CDR2 YSYEKL. CDR3 nucleotide sequence: TGCGCCAGCAGCCGCACGACAGGGGGGCCCTACGAGCAGTACTTC. Residues: CASSRTTGGPYEQYF.

This clonotype was seen only a few times. The chain links TRBV7-2 to TRBJ1-4; 7 nucleotides align to TRBD1. V lost 5 bases to trimming and J lost 0 bases; unmatched junction nucleotides: 6. The V gene's germline CDR1 is SGHTA and CDR2 FQGNSA. This CDR3 region has 16 residues. The CDR3 protein is CASSQDRISTNEKLFF. For the CDR3, the DNA is TGTGCCAGCAGCCAGGACAGGATCTCAACTAATGAAAAACTGTTTTTT.

The table lists this clonotype with a count of one. The junction does not match germline at one end; this may be a read error. The V and J genes are TRBV10-1 and TRBJ2-2; 13 bases fit TRBD2. The CDR3 runs 16 residues. The germline gives CDR1 WNHNN, CDR2 SYGVQD (reference sequence). CDR3 protein: CASASGTSGNAGELFF. CDR3 sequence (DNA): TGCGCCAGCGCTTCCGGGACTAGCGGGAACGCCGGGGAGCTGTTTTTT.

This clonotype was detected only a few times. The chain recombines TRBV7-8 with TRBJ1-5, with a weak D call TRBD1 (6 bases). Trimming stripped 5 bases from V and 6 bases from J, with 20 bases between. The CDR3 extends over 16 amino acids. Per germline, CDR1 SGHVS and CDR2 FQNEAQ. CDR3 loop: CASSPRGGPGVQPQHF. Written as DNA, the CDR3 is TGTGCCAGCAGCCCAAGAGGGGGTCCAGGGGTTCAGCCCCAGCATTTT.

The rearrangement links TRBV28 to TRBJ2-1; maybe TRBD2 (5 bases). V lost 6 bases and J 0 bases, leaving 21 bases between the germline ends. This CDR3 has 18 amino acids. Per the germline V gene, CDR1 is MDHEN and CDR2 is SYDVKM. The CDR3 coding sequence is TGTGCCAGCAGACATTACGTCGGGATTCCGAGCTCCTACAATGAGCAGTTCTTC. This codes for CASRHYVGIPSSYNEQFF.

Only a few counts were recorded for this clonotype. J is TRBJ2-7 and V is TRBV19; no definite D call. CDR1 LNHDA and CDR2 SQIVND come from the germline V gene (reference sequence). The CDR3 runs to 14 residues. V was pared by 3 bases and J by 5 bases, with 14 bases between. The CDR3 here is CASSMFLAAHEQYF. The CDR3 coding sequence is TGTGCCAGTAGTATGTTCCTGGCCGCGCACGAGCAGTACTTC.

The chain recombines TRBV7-9 with TRBJ2-1; 7 bases are shared with TRBD2. Germline CDR1 is SEHNR and CDR2 is FQNEAQ (reference sequence). The ends lost 8 bases at V and 0 bases at J; junction bases unmatched: 10. CDR3 length: 16 residues. The CDR3 DNA reads as TGTGCCAGCCCCGCTAGCGGCCAAAACTCCTACAATGAGCAGTTCTTC. Translation: CASPASGQNSYNEQFF.

The V and J genes are TRBV24-1 and TRBJ1-4, with D maybe TRBD1 (6 bases). The CDR3 covers 13 residues. The germline V and J ends were trimmed by 5 bases and 6 bases, with 9 bases remaining between them. Germline V CDR1 and CDR2: KGHDR, SFDVKD. The CDR3 protein is CATSAGDDEKLFF. DNA of the CDR3: TGTGCCACCAGTGCAGGGGACGATGAAAAACTGTTTTTT.

This clonotype was recorded at least ten times. The chain links TRBV29-1 to TRBJ1-1; 7 nucleotides match TRBD1. In germline, CDR1 is SQVTM, CDR2 ANQGSEA. The J segment lost 6 bases and the V segment lost 2 bases, leaving 6 bases of the junction unmatched. The CDR3 sequence is 13 residues long. CDR3 loop: CSVESQTGPEAFF. The CDR3 DNA reads TGCAGCGTTGAATCCCAGACAGGGCCTGAAGCTTTCTTT.

This clonotype was recorded at least ten times. This sequence joins TRBV12-3 or TRBV12-4 and TRBJ2-7; the D gene is possibly TRBD1 (5 bases). The CDR3 is made up of 13 amino acids. Trimming took off 6 bases at V and 5 bases at J, with 14 bases between the two ends. The DNA of the CDR3 is TGTGCCAGCAGGTCCAGGGTTCTCAACGAGCAGTACTTC. Encoded protein: CASRSRVLNEQYF.

This clonotype was found many times. The chain recombines TRBV10-2 with TRBJ1-1; TRBD1 matches at 8 bases. CDR3 length equals 16 residues. After removal of 1 base from V and 0 bases from J, the junction contained 4 bases not matched to a gene. Germline V lookup: CDR1 WSHSY, CDR2 SAAADI. CDR3 coding DNA: TGCGCCAGCAGTGAGTATTCAGGGGGCTTGAACACTGAAGCTTTCTTT. As protein: CASSEYSGGLNTEAFF.

The genes are TRBV11-2 and TRBJ2-7; TRBD2 agrees at 10 bases. Germline-derived CDR1 and CDR2 are SGHAT and FQNNGV. J gave up 4 bases and V 5 bases, and 11 bases lay outside the gene matches. The CDR3 has 16 amino acids. As DNA, the CDR3 is TGTGCCAGCAGCCTTATTCTAGCGGGAGAGTTTTACGAGCAGTACTTC. Protein product: CASSLILAGEFYEQYF. The complete variable domain, with remaining parts taken from reference TRBV11-2 and TRBJ2-7, reads EAGVAQSPRYKIIEKRQSVAFWCNPISGHATLYWYQQILGQGPKLLIQFQNNGVVDDSQLPKDRFSAERLKGVDSTLKIQPAKLEDSAVYLCASSLILAGEFYEQYFGPGTRLTVT.

A few counts support this clonotype. For the CDR3, the DNA is TGCGCCAGCAGCTATCTTGTGGCTAGCGGGAGAGGCGAGCAGTACTTC. It specifies CASSYLVASGRGEQYF. This chain joins TRBV5-1 and TRBJ2-7; TRBD2 matches 10 bases. Germline trimming cut 3 bases from V and 6 bases from J; bases unmatched to any gene: 12. The CDR3 contains 16 residues. Per germline, CDR1 SGHRS and CDR2 YFSETQ. The whole variable domain, filled in from reference TRBV5-1 and TRBJ2-7, reads KAGVTQTPRYLIKTRGQQVTLSCSPISGHRSVSWYQQTPGQGLQFLFEYFSETQRNKGNFPGRFSGRQFSNSRSEMNVSTLELGDSALYLCASSYLVASGRGEQYFGPGTRLTVT.

This clonotype was picked up many times. V usage is TRBV20-1 and J usage is TRBJ1-3; 7 bases are shared with TRBD1. CDR1 is DFQATT and CDR2 is SNEGSKA in the germline V gene (reference sequence). The CDR3 consists of 12 residues. Losses at the gene ends were 6 bases for V and 6 bases for J; bases not matched to a gene: 5. CDR3 loop: CSARTGQNTIYF. In DNA form, the CDR3 reads TGCAGTGCGAGGACAGGCCAAAACACCATATATTTT.

This clonotype was detected only a few times. The V and J genes are TRBV4-2 and TRBJ1-5; the D gene is possibly TRBD1 (5 bases). V lost 4 bases and J lost 3, with 13 bases in between. The V gene's germline CDR1 is LGHNA and CDR2 YNFKEQ. The CDR3 contains 15 residues. The CDR3 DNA reads as TGTGCCAGCAGCCTACGGCTCGGGGCCAATCAGCCCCAGCATTTT. It yields the protein CASSLRLGANQPQHF.

The rearrangement links TRBV20-1 to TRBJ1-6; weak D call: TRBD1 (6 bases). Germline assignment: CDR1 DFQATT and CDR2 SNEGSKA (reference sequence). The V gene lost 5 bases and the J gene lost 9 bases, with 20 bases spanning the gap. There are 15 residues in the CDR3. Here the CDR3 DNA reads TGCAGTGCTTCTCACGTCACGGGGGCGGGTTCACCCCTCCACTTT. It codes for CSASHVTGAGSPLHF.

This clonotype was counted many times. V usage is TRBV12-3 or TRBV12-4 and J usage is TRBJ2-7, with D possibly called TRBD1 or TRBD2 (5 bases each). Trimming pared 5 bases from V and 2 bases from J, leaving 19 bases between. The CDR3 is 16 residues long. CDR3 sequence reads: CASSRTEEAGPYEQYF. The CDR3 DNA reads as TGTGCCAGCAGTCGGACTGAAGAGGCAGGGCCCTACGAGCAGTACTTC.

This clonotype was detected a few times. V gene TRBV4-1 combines with J gene TRBJ2-2; 10 bases are a match to TRBD2. The germline V gene encodes CDR1 MGHRA and CDR2 YSYEKL. The CDR3 loop spans 16 amino acids. V lost 5 bases and J lost 6; bases outside the gene matches: 9. CDR3 nucleotides: TGCGCCAGCAGCGAGTTACTAGCGGGACTTCCCGGGGAGCTGTTTTTT. Amino acid sequence: CASSELLAGLPGELFF.